The TCR beta chain described here comes from a study of CD8+CD57+ T cells in acquired aplastic anemia. Across the whole study: Sorted CD4+ plus CD8+ cells gave DNA averaging roughly 3 ug.

For this clonotype: What it recognizes is unknown.

Genomic DNA served as template for TCR beta VDJ and CDR3 profiling. TCRdb redid the calling of the reads with MiXCR, one entry per CDR3 protein. The sample gives 210,000 or so distinct CDR3 sequences, under 55% of which show up once; 20% is in the top ten. The CDR3 has 14 amino acids. J was trimmed by 4 bases and V by 2 bases; bases with no gene match: 4. Germline-derived CDR1 and CDR2 are WSHSY and SAAADI. Patients selected for sequencing had displayed CD8+CD57+ cell expansion by flow cytometry. Each patient had severe acquired aplastic anemia. General study findings and limits: Shared by patients and controls, 25 to 30 CD8+ CDR3s were abundant in patients. CD8+ Simpson's diversity in patients was not significantly different from that in controls.

The chain has TRBV10-2 and TRBJ2-5, with 7 bases fitting TRBD1. The receptor was derived from a human donor with aplastic anemia. The sample taken for sequencing was sorted CD4+, CD8+, or CD8+CD57+ T cells (not recorded which) from PBMCs. The CDR3 DNA is TGCGCCAGCAGTGAGCTCAGGGGGAGAGAGACCCAGTACTTC. Residues: CASSELRGRETQYF.